Listed below are T cell receptor beta chains from one sample, sequenced in a study of somatic mutations in cytotoxic T cells in rheumatoid arthritis. Profiling relied on immunoSEQ multiplex PCR, and the TCRdb table lists in-frame clones only, not all of them. The sample carries just over 20,000 clones, about 80% recorded once. The sequenced sample was CD8+ T cells sorted from blood. These receptors all stem from an adult with rheumatoid arthritis. The CDR3 runs from the conserved cysteine through the conserved F or W.

j_call	v_call	cdr3_aa
TRBJ1-1	TRBV5-6	CASSLWGAGTEAFF
TRBJ2-3	TRBV2	CASSEGLGRSTDTQYF
TRBJ2-5	TRBV27	CASSFHGTAQETQYF
TRBJ2-3	TRBV29-1	CSVEWASGGPIDTQYF
TRBJ2-3	TRBV4-1	CASSTSGGTTDTQYF
TRBJ2-1	TRBV4-3	CASSPLTTSARRDEQFF
TRBJ2-1	TRBV27	CASSLLVEGWNEQFF
TRBJ2-7	TRBV6-5	CASTISGRTYEQYF
TRBJ2-3	TRBV25-1	CATRGILDSMEVTDTQYF
TRBJ1-4	TRBV10-3	CAIRRGNNEKLFF
TRBJ1-2	TRBV27	CASSGGRGYTF
TRBJ1-1	TRBV5-6	CASSWRTGNTEAFF
TRBJ2-7	TRBV5-1	CASSLAEAGPYEQYF
TRBJ1-2	TRBV28	CASRLQGGRGYGYTF
TRBJ1-5	TRBV6-5	CASSPLSGQPQHF
TRBJ2-1	TRBV4-1	CASSQGTSGTREQFF
TRBJ1-1	TRBV25-1	CASKPTGSGNTEAFF
TRBJ1-2	TRBV7-9	CASSLVAWRDYGYTF
TRBJ1-4	TRBV27	CASSSPGTGDEKLFF
TRBJ2-7	TRBV27	CASSLVRDSTYEQYF
TRBJ2-3	TRBV4-3	CASSQASRGTTDTQYF
TRBJ1-5	TRBV2	CASRNTEDQPQHF
TRBJ2-5	TRBV12-5	CASGLVTGTSGETQYF
TRBJ2-7	TRBV6-6	CASSYSPLDEQYF
TRBJ2-7	TRBV9	CASSVGQTSSYEQYF
TRBJ2-3	TRBV4-1	CASSRPAGESTDTQYF
TRBJ1-2	TRBV7-8	CASSLVGGANYGYTF
TRBJ2-1	TRBV10-3	CAISESNRLAYEQFF
TRBJ2-7	TRBV9	CASTHGGTPSYEQYF
TRBJ1-3	TRBV7-9	CASSSTGTAGNTIYF
TRBJ1-2	TRBV9	CASSVATTGLGGYTF
TRBJ2-1	TRBV11-3	CASSVGGNEQFF
TRBJ1-3	TRBV9	CASSVAGGGSLVGNTIYF
TRBJ2-7	TRBV7-8	CASSWTVHEQYF
TRBJ2-2	TRBV27	CASSLYNTGELFF
TRBJ2-2	TRBV18	CASSPLPGLTNTGELFF
TRBJ2-5	TRBV4-2	CASSPFGGNQETQYF
TRBJ1-2	TRBV4-2	CASSQDLGEGRYGYTF
TRBJ1-1	TRBV30	CAWSLGGPGEAFF
TRBJ2-7	TRBV7-9	CASSLAGGYEQYF
TRBJ1-2	TRBV16	CASSITGTGHIKDGYTF
TRBJ1-5	TRBV23-1	CASKTGIVQPQHF
TRBJ2-1	TRBV7-9	CASSRGTGAYNEQFF
TRBJ2-5	TRBV28	CASTWGGAETQYF
TRBJ1-1	TRBV29-1	CSVEHWTEAFF
TRBJ2-1	TRBV11-2	CASSLVLAGEQFF
TRBJ2-3	TRBV7-6	CASSPRLEIDTQYF
TRBJ2-1	TRBV13	CASSIGQGYYNEQFF
TRBJ2-2	TRBV19	CASSMRGQRGTGELFF
TRBJ1-2	TRBV6-1	CASRQGADYGYTF
TRBJ2-1	TRBV4-1	CASSTPGGVHEQFF
TRBJ1-1	TRBV5-6	CASSFWRDWDTEAFF
TRBJ1-1	TRBV27	CASSYRTGLNTEAFF
TRBJ1-1	TRBV2	CASSLVGDRDVAFF
TRBJ2-1	TRBV9	CASSTGTGAHNEQFF
TRBJ1-1	TRBV6-5	CASRTGFIAFF
TRBJ2-7	TRBV5-6	CASSLRGSYEQYF
TRBJ1-1	TRBV29-1	CSIAWLTEAFF
TRBJ1-2	TRBV6-1	CASSDRLSPGFEYGYTF